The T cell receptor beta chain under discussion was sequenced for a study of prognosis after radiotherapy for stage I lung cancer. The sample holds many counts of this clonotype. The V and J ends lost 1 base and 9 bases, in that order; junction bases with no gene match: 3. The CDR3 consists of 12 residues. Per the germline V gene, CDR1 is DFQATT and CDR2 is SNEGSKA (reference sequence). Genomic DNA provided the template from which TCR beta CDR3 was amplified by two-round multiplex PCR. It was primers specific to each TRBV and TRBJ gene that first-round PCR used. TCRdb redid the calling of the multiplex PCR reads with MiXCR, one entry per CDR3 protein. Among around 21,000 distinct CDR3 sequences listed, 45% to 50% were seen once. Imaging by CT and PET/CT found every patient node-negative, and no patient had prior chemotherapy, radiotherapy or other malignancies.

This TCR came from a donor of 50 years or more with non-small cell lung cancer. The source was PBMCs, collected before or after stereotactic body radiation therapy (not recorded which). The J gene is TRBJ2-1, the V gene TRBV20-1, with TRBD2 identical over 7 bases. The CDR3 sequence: CSARGGGGEQFF. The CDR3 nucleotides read TGCAGTGCTAGAGGGGGCGGGGGTGAGCAGTTCTTC.